Included here is one T cell receptor (beta chain) sequence, with context. Antigen specificity is unknown. These data are taken from a study of T cells in Graves' hyperthyroidism and ophthalmopathy. Study-level findings and limits: From stable hyperthyroidism, ophthalmopathy was separated by a 13 V-J model.

At least 3 on the Clinical Activity Score was recorded for ophthalmopathy patients, who also had NOSPECS grade at least 4 and duration under 3 months. A patient was excluded if there was uncontrolled infection, other autoimmune disease, pregnancy or lactation. Template material for amplifying TCR beta CDR3 regions consisted of RNA transcripts. Researchers ran a first-round RT-PCR on the TCR CDR3 using the HTBI primer set. TCRdb itself ran the multiplex PCR reads through MiXCR, one entry per CDR3 protein. This sample has approximately 600,000 distinct CDR3 sequences, with 11% to 15% found just once. After removal of 4 bases from V and 1 base from J, the junction contained 7 bases not matched to a gene. Germline lookup yields CDR1 SGHAT and CDR2 FQDESV (reference sequence). The CDR3 runs to 16 residues.

The sample taken for sequencing was blood. The sequence was collected from a woman aged 18-29 years with Graves' ophthalmopathy. V and J are TRBV11-1 and TRBJ2-5; 9 nucleotides line up with TRBD2. CDR3: CASSSGLATRQETQYF. The CDR3 coding sequence is TGTGCCAGCAGCTCAGGACTAGCGACGCGCCAAGAGACCCAGTACTTC. Drawing the rest from reference TRBV11-1 and TRBJ2-5, the complete variable domain is EAEVAQSPRYKITEKSQAVAFWCDPISGHATLYWYRQILGQGPELLVQFQDESVVDDSQLPKDRFSAERLKGVDSTLKIQPAELGDSAMYLCASSSGLATRQETQYFGPGTRLLVL.